A selection of T cell receptor beta chains follows, all from one sample in a study of graft-versus-host responses after intestinal transplantation. Profiled with immunoSEQ multiplex PCR; TCRdb holds only in-frame clones, not every one. The sample lists about 89,000 clones, around nine tenths occurring once. Their specific antigens are unknown. Sequences were derived from unstimulated CD4+ T cells sorted from spleen or lymph node cells, sampled before intestinal transplant. The receptors derive from a human donor who received an intestinal transplant. The conserved cysteine and the conserved F or W are not part of the CDR3 here.

j_call | v_call | cdr3_aa
TRBJ2-7 | TRBV10-1 | ASSDRQGPSYEQY
TRBJ2-3 | TRBV5-5 | ASSQDRGTDTQY
TRBJ2-7 | TRBV7-9 | ASSAGQGKNEQY
TRBJ2-7 | TRBV13 | ASSAGDSEQY
TRBJ2-2 | TRBV5-1 | ASSLQSGSGNTGELF
TRBJ2-1 | TRBV11-1 | ASSLSSGPGYNEQF
TRBJ2-7 | TRBV7-2 | ASSPTGTFSDEQY
TRBJ2-6 | TRBV28 | ASSLRASGRPIFSGANVLT
TRBJ1-1 | TRBV27 | ASSLAPMNTEAF
TRBJ1-1 | TRBV6-5 | ASSYSIRTNTEAF
TRBJ2-3 | TRBV14 | ASSQLGGVLTDTQY
TRBJ2-7 | TRBV6-5 | ASSSRTETYEQY
TRBJ2-3 | TRBV18 | ASSPTGADTQY
TRBJ1-2 | TRBV5-1 | ASSLGQTYGYT
TRBJ1-4 | TRBV5-6 | ASSPAPGSYEKLF
TRBJ1-1 | TRBV19 | ASLNRDRDAEAF
TRBJ2-1 | TRBV11-3 | ASSSSTPYNEQF
TRBJ1-5 | TRBV5-8 | ASSLRGPQH
TRBJ1-2 | TRBV7-9 | ASSYSGEAEGYT
TRBJ2-7 | TRBV6-5 | ASRRSHEQY
TRBJ2-7 | TRBV29-1 | SVGEREGKDEQY
TRBJ2-1 | TRBV10-2 | ASSEEGLGPNEQF
TRBJ1-2 | TRBV6-6 | ASSQTGAAYGYT
TRBJ1-5 | TRBV2 | ASSPRTGSNQPQH
TRBJ1-2 | TRBV2 | ASRAQGNYGYT
TRBJ2-2 | TRBV6-5 | ASSYEGVNTGELF
TRBJ2-5 | TRBV1 | TSSQGGLAGVETQY
TRBJ2-7 | TRBV13 | ASSPGPHGGTYEQY
TRBJ2-1 | TRBV2 | ASQWDPRGPAYNEQF
TRBJ1-1 | TRBV28 | ASSLMAGATIMNTEAF
TRBJ1-1 | TRBV18 | ASSPGGQLNTEAF
TRBJ2-5 | TRBV7-9 | ASSLEASGSGTQY
TRBJ1-2 | TRBV6-5 | ASSYIYGYT
TRBJ2-2 | TRBV10-1 | ASSEGGRASFGELF
TRBJ1-2 | TRBV28 | ASSLHWAGGIIIGYT
TRBJ2-2 | TRBV13 | ASSSTGGAVTGELF
TRBJ2-7 | TRBV7-2 | ASSLDGTGGPTY
TRBJ1-1 | TRBV5-6 | ASSLAGGGRVAF
TRBJ1-3 | TRBV19 | ASSPRRMLSGNTIY
TRBJ1-5 | TRBV2 | ASSGGRGIGNQPQH
TRBJ1-2 | TRBV19 | ASSLRDYRGYGYT
TRBJ1-1 | TRBV5-6 | ASSFGQPNTEAF
TRBJ2-3 | TRBV7-2 | ASSTRLAGDLTSTDTQY
TRBJ1-5 | TRBV18 | ASSPVEDSNQPQH
TRBJ1-1 | TRBV28 | ASSSPGLNTEAF
TRBJ2-5 | TRBV19 | ASSIGGTGGRETQY
TRBJ2-7 | TRBV6-1 | ASSSRLTALYEQY
TRBJ2-3 | TRBV11-2 | ASSSSGVNTDTQY
TRBJ2-1 | TRBV19 | ASSILAGGPSYNEQF
TRBJ1-5 | TRBV19 | ASSIGQGAILHQPQH
TRBJ2-1 | TRBV7-2 | ASSLGLLAYYNEQF
TRBJ2-7 | TRBV5-1 | ASSLIPGTTYEQY
TRBJ2-7 | TRBV5-5 | ASSALAGQGEQY
TRBJ2-5 | TRBV15 | ATSRNAGGLGHVAETQY
TRBJ2-1 | TRBV25-1 | ASRLAVNILYNEQF